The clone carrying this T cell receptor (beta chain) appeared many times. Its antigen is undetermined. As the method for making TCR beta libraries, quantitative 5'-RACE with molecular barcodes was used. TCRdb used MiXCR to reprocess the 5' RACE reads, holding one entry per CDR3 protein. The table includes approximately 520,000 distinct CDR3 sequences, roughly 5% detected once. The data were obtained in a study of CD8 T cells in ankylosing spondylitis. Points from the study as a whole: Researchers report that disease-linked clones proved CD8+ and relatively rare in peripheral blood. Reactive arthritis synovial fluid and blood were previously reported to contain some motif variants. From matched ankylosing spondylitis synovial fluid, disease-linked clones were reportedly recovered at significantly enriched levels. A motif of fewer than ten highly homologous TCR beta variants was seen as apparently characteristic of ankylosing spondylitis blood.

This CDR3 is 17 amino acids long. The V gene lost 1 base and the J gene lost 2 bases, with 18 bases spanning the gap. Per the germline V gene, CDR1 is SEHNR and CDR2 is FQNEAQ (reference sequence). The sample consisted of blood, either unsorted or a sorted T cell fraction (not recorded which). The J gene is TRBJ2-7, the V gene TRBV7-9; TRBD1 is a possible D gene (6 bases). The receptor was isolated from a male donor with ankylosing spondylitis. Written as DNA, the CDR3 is TGTGCCAGCAGCTTAGGGCTTGGCAGGGGACCCACCTACGAGCAGTACTTC. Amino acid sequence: CASSLGLGRGPTYEQYF.